This paragraph reports one TCR beta chain. What antigen it recognizes has not been identified. Base qualities are not at hand, and no much larger clone is one base apart. TCRbeta CDR3 regions were amplified from genomic DNA using the immunoSEQ Assay, a bias-controlled multiplex PCR. On the authors' methods: The number of nucleated cells in each sample was estimated by amplification of reference gene primers within the assay. To quantify the absolute abundance of each unique TCRbeta CDR3 rearrangement, sequence reads were collapsed and filtered. For each sample, productive Simpson clonality was calculated by taking the square root of Simpson's diversity index across productive rearrangements. Sourced from immuneACCESS, this table was stored by TCRdb with only in-frame sequences that have V and J called. A share of the clones is absent; for the studies checked, an unresolved V gene accounts for under half, and the remainder has no known explanation. V, J and clone size derive from that table, while D and trimming were established from the DNA sequence. This sample lists a few hundred thousand clones; 80% to 90% were detected once. Clones ranked in the top ten supply less than 5.5% of the sample.

This record comes from a study of blood T cell repertoires in COVID-19 (dated by TCRdb to the early 2020s). In terms of the full investigation: The collaborator samples originated in the United States, Italy and Spain and spanned the acute and convalescent phases of COVID-19. The material from the prospective study consisted of cDNA or gDNA derived from T cells, B-cell-depleted T cells, or PBMCs. Nearly every sample came with metadata listing a de-identified subject ID, COVID-19 status, age in years and sex. Where available, HLA class I and class II types were taken from metadata supplied by the sample provider and were not determined by assay-based typing. Subjects who had been exposed to COVID-19, were actively infected with it, or had recovered from it provided the deeply sampled blood TCRbeta repertoires that made up the dataset. A freely available public database, intended as a resource for researchers studying the immune response to SARS-CoV-2, is where the repertoires were released. The samples were drawn from the first 160 participants of the ongoing ImmuneRACE study and from 950 to 1,500 subjects provided by 6 global collaborators.

The CDR3 contains 13 residues, cysteine and phenylalanine counted. CDR3 DNA is the only sequence kept; it has 39 bases, read in frame from the first base. The junction shows trimming of 8 bases on V and 2 bases on J, and the gene matches do not reach 0 bases of it. The germline V gene sets CDR1 to MNHEY and CDR2 to SVGAGI. The investigation overall reported the following: The amount of clinical and demographic metadata varied by source and participant and was provided uncurated.

Enrolling through a virtual design, the prospective study's participants ranged in age from roughly 18 to 95 years and lived across more than 20 United States geographic areas. In the prospective study, participants were assigned to cohorts based on the clinical history participants reported in a screening survey and a study questionnaire. ImmuneRACE Cohort 3 recovered participants were defined by two consecutive negative NP/OP PCR tests, healthcare professional clearance, or symptom resolution. In the prospective study, mobile phlebotomists collected whole blood, serum and a nasopharyngeal or oropharyngeal swab from each participant. Prospective study participants could optionally give additional blood draws and questionnaires over an approximately two-month period. Before DNA extraction, blood samples from the prospective study were shipped at room temperature or frozen.

The sequence links TRBV6-5 to TRBJ1-6; TRBD1 fits 7 bases in the junction. What was sequenced was PBMCs or T cells enriched from blood (not recorded which). This TCR came from a man aged 25-45 years who had recovered from COVID-19. The sequence in DNA is TGTGCCAGCGGGACAGCCTATAATTCACCCCTCCACTTT. It specifies CASGTAYNSPLHF.